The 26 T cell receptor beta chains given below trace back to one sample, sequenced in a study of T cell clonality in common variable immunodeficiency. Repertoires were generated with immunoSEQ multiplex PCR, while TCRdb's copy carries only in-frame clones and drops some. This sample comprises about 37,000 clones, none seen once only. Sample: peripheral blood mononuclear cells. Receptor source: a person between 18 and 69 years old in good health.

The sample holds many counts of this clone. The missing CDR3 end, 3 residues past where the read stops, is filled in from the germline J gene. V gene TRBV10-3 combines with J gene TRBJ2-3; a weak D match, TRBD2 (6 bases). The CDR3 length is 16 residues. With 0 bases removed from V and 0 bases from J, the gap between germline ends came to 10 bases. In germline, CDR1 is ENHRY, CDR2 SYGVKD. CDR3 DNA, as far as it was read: TGTGCCATCAGTGAGTCAGAAGGAGGGAGCACAGATACG. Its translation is CAISESEGGSTDT. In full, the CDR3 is CAISESEGGSTDTQYF.

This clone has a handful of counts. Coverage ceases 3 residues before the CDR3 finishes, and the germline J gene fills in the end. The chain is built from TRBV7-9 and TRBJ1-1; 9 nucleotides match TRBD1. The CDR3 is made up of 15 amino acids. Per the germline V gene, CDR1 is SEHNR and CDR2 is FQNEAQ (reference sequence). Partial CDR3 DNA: TGTGCCAGCAACCGGGACAGGGTGCCAATGGGAGAA. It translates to CASNRDRVPMGE. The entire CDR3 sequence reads CASNRDRVPMGEAFF.

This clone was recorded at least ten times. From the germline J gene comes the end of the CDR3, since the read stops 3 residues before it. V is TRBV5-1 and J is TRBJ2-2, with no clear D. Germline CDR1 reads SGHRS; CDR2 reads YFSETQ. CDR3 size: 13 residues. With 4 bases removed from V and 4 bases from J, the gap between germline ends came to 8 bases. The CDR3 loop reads CASSLTTTGELFF. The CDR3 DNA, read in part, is TGCGCCAGCAGCCTGACAACCACCGGGGAG.

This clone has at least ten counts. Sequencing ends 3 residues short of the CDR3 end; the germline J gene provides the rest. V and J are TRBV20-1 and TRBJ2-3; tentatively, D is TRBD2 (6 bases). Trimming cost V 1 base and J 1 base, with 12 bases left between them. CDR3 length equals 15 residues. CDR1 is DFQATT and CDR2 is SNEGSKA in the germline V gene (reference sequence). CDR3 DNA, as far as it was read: TGCAGTGCTAGAGGGGGTAGACTAGGCACAGATACG. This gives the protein CSARGGRLGTDT. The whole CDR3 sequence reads CSARGGRLGTDTQYF.

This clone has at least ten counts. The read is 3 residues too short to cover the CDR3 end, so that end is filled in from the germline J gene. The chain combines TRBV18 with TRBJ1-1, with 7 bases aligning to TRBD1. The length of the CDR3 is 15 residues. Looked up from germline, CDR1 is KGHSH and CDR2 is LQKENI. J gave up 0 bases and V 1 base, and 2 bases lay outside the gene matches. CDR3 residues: CASSPQGQLNTEAFF. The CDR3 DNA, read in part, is TGTGCCAGCTCACCACAGGGACAGTTGAACACTGAA.

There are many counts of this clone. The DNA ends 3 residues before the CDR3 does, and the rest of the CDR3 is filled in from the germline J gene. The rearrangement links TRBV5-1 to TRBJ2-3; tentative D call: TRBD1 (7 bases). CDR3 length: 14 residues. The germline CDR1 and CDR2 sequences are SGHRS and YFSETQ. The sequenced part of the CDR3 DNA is TGCGCCAGCAGCTTACAGGGGCCGGGGGAGACG. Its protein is CASSLQGPGET. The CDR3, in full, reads CASSLQGPGETQYF.

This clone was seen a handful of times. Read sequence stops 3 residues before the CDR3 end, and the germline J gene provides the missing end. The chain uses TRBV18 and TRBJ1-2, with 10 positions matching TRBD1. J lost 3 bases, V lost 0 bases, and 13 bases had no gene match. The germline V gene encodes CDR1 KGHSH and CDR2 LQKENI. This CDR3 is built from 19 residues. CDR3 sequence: CASSPPIWTGGISDYGYTF. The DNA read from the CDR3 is TGTGCCAGCTCACCACCTATTTGGACAGGGGGGATCAGTGACTATGGC. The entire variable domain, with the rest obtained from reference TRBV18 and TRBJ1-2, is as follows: NAGVMQNPRHLVRRRGQEARLRCSPMKGHSHVYWYRQLPEEGLKFMVYLQKENIIDESGMPKERFSAEFPKEGPSILRIQQVVRGDSAAYFCASSPPIWTGGISDYGYTFGSGTRLTVV.

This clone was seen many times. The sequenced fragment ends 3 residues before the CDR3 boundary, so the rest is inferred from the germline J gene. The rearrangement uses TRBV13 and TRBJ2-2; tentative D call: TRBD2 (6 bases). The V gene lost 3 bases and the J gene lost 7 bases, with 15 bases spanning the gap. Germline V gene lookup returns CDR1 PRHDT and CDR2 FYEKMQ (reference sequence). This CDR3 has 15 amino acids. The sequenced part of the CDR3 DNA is TGTGCCAGCAGCTTCGGGGGACTCAAGGGCGGGGAG. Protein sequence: CASSFGGLKGGE. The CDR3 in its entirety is CASSFGGLKGGELFF.

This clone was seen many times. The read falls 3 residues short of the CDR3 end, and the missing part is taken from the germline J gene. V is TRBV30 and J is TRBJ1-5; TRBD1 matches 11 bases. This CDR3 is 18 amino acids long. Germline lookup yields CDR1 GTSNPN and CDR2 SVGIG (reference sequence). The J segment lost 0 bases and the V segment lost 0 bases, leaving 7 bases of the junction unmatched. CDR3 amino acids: CAWSVGGQGGYSNQPQHF. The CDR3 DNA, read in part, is TGTGCCTGGAGTGTAGGGGGACAGGGGGGATATAGCAATCAGCCC.

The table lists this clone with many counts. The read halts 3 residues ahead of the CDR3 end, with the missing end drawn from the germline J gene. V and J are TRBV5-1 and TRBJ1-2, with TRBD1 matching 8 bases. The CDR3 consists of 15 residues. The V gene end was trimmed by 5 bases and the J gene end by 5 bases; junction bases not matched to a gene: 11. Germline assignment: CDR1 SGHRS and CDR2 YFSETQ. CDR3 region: CASRDQGALRYGYTF. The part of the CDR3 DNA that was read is TGCGCCAGCAGAGATCAGGGGGCGTTGAGGTATGGC.

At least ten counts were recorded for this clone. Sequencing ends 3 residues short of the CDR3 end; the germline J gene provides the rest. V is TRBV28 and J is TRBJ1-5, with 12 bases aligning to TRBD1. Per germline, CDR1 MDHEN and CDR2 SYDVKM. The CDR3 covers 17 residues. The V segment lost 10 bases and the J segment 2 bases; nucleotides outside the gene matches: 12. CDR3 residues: CATRPGTGGEGNQPQHF. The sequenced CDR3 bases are TGTGCCACCCGTCCCGGGACAGGGGGCGAGGGCAATCAGCCC.

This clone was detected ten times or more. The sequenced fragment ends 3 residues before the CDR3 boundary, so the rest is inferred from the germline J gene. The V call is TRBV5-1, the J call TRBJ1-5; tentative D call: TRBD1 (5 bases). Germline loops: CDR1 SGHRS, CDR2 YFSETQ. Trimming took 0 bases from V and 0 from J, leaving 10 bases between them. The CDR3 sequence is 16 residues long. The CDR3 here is CASSLEGANSNQPQHF. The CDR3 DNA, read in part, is TGCGCCAGCAGCTTGGAAGGGGCGAATAGCAATCAGCCC.

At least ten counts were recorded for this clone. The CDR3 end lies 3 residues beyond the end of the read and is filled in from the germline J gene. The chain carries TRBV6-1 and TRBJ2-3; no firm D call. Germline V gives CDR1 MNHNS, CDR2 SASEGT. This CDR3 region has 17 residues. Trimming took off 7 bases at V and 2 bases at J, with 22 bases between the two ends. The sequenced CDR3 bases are TGTGCCAGCATTCAAGCCCTCCAGCGCGCCATCACAGATACG. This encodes CASIQALQRAITDT. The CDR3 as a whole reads CASIQALQRAITDTQYF.

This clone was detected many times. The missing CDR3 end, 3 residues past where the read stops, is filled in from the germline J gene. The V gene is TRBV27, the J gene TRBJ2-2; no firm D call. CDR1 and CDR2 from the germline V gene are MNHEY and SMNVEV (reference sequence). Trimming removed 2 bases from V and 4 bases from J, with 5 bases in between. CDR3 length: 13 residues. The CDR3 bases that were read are TGTGCCAGCAGTTTACTAACCACCGGGGAG. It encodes CASSLLTTGE. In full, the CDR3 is CASSLLTTGELFF.

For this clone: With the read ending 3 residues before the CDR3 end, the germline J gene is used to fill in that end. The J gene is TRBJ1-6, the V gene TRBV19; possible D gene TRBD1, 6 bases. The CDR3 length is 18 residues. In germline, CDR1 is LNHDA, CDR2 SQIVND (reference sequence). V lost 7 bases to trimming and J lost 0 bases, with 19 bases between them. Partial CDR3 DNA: TGTGCCAGTATCGATTCCGCAGCGACAGGCTCCTATAATTCACCC. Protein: CASIDSAATGSYNSP. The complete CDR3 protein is CASIDSAATGSYNSPLHF.

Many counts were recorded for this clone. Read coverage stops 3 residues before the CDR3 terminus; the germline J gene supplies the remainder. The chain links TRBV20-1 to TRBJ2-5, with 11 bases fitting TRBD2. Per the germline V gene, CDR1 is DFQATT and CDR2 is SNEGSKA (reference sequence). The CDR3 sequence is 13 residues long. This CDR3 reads CSSRLAGRETQYF. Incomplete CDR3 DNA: TGCAGCTCCCGACTAGCGGGGCGTGAGACC.

The CDR3 bases that were read are TGTGCCAGTAGTCCTCGGGACAGCTCACAGGGGTCACCG. The encoded protein is CASSPRDSSQGSP. The CDR3 in its entirety is CASSPRDSSQGSPLFF. The chain links TRBV19 to TRBJ2-2, with TRBD1 identical over 7 bases. The read ends 3 residues early relative to the CDR3; the germline J gene fills the gap. Germline V gene data show CDR1 as LNHDA and CDR2 as SQIVND (reference sequence). The CDR3 consists of 16 residues.

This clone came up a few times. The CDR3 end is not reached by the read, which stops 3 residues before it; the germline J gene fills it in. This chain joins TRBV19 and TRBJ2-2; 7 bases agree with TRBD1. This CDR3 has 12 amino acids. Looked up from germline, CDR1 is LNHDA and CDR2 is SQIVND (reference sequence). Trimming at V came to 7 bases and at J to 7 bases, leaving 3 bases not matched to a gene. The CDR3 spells CASTQGDGELFF. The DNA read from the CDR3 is TGTGCCAGTACCCAGGGGGACGGGGAG.

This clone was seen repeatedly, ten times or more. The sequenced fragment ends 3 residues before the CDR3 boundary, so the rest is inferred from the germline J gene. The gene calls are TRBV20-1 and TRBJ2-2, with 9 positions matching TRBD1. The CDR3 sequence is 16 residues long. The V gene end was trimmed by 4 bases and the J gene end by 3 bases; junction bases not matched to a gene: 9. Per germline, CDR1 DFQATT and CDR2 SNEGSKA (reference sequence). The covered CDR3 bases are TGCAGTGCTAAGCCGGGACAGGGTGGTGACACCGGGGAG. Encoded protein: CSAKPGQGGDTGE. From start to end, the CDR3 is CSAKPGQGGDTGELFF.

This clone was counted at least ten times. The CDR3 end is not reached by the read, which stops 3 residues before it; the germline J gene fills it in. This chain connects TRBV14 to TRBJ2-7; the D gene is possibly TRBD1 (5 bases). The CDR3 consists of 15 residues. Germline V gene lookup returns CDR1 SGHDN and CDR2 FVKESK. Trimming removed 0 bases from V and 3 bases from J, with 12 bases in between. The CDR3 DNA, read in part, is TGTGCCAGCAGCCAAGAAGGGGCCAGACGCTACGAG. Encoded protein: CASSQEGARRYE. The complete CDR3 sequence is CASSQEGARRYEQYF.

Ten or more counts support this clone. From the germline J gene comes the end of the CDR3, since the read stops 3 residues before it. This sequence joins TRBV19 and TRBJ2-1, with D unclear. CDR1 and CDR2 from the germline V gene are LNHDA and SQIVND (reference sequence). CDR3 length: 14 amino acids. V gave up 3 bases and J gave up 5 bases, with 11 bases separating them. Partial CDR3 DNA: TGTGCCAGTAGTATTAGGGTCCAAAACAATGAG. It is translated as CASSIRVQNNE. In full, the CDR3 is CASSIRVQNNEQFF.

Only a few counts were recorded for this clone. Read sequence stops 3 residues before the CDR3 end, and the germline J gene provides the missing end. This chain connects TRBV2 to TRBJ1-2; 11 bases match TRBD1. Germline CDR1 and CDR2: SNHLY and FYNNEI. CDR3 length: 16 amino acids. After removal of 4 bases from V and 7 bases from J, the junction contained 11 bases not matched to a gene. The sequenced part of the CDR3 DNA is TGTGCCAGCAGTGTTCTGGGAGGACAGGGGGCGCCTGGC. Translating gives CASSVLGGQGAPG. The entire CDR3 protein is CASSVLGGQGAPGYTF.

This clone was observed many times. The part of the CDR3 DNA that was read is TGTGCCAGCAGTTTAGTCGCGGGAGAAGAGACC. Translated: CASSLVAGEET. The whole CDR3 reads CASSLVAGEETQYF. The rearrangement uses TRBV12-3 or TRBV12-4 and TRBJ2-5; 7 nucleotides line up with TRBD2. The read ends 3 residues before the CDR3 terminus; that terminus is restored from the germline J gene. The CDR3 is 14 amino acids. V was clipped by 1 base and J by 3 bases; unmatched bases: 2.

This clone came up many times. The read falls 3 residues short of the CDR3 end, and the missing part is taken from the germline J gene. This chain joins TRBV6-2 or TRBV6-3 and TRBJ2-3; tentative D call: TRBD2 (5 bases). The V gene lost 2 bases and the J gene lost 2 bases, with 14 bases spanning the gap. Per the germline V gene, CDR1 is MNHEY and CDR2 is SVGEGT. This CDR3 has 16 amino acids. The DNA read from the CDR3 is TGTGCCAGCAGTTACCCGTCTAGCCTTTACACAGATACG. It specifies CASSYPSSLYTDT. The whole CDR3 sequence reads CASSYPSSLYTDTQYF.

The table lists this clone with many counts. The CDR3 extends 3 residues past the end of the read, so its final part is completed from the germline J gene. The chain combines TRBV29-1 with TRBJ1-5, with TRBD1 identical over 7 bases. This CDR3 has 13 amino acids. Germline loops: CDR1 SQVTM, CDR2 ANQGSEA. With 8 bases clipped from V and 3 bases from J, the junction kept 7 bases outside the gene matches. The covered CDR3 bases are TGCAGCTTCCGACAGGGCCTCAATCAGCCC. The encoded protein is CSFRQGLNQP. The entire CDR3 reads CSFRQGLNQPQHF. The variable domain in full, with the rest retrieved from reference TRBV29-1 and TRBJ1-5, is SAVISQKPSRDICQRGTSLTIQCQVDSQVTMMFWYRQQPGQSLTLIATANQGSEATYESGFVIDKFPISRPNLTFSTLTVSNMSPEDSSIYLCSFRQGLNQPQHFGDGTRLSIL.

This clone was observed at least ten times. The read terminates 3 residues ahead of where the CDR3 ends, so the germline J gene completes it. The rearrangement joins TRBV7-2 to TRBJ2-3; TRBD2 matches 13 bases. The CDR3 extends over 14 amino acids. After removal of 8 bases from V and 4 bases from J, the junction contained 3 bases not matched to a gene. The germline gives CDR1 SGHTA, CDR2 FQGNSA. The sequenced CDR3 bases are TGTGCCAGCGGGACTAGCGGGGCCGCAGATACG. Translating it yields CASGTSGAADT. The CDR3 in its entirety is CASGTSGAADTQYF.